This T cell receptor beta chain was sequenced during a study of CD8+ T cells in alopecia areata. General study findings and limits: It was observed that many expanded lesional clones persisted in scalp and blood during tofacitinib.

After isolation, RNA underwent reverse transcription to generate cDNA as the sequencing template. Clones were read by immunoSEQ multiplex PCR, and TCRdb kept only the in-frame ones, dropping some. This sample has 150,000 to 200,000 clones; around three fifths occur once, and the top ten carry approximately 1.3%. CDR3 length equals 13 residues. Per the germline V gene, CDR1 is SGHRS and CDR2 is YFSETQ. V shed 0 bases and J shed 5 bases, with 6 bases lying between them. Described treatment: oral pan-JAK inhibitor, 5-10 mg twice daily. Lesional scalp punch biopsies and peripheral blood were collected from alopecia areata patients. With regard to this clone: What it recognizes is unknown.

The input for sequencing was CD4+ T cells sorted from blood, taken around week 47, from a patient treated with tofacitinib. The chain carries TRBV5-1 and TRBJ1-5; D not resolved. The source of this sequence is a human donor with alopecia areata. The CDR3 is CASSLGTDQPQHF. In DNA form, the CDR3 reads TGCGCCAGCAGCTTGGGAACAGATCAGCCCCAGCATTTT. Using reference TRBV5-1 and TRBJ1-5 for the parts outside the CDR3, the full variable domain is KAGVTQTPRYLIKTRGQQVTLSCSPISGHRSVSWYQQTPGQGLQFLFEYFSETQRNKGNFPGRFSGRQFSNSRSEMNVSTLELGDSALYLCASSLGTDQPQHFGDGTRLSIL.